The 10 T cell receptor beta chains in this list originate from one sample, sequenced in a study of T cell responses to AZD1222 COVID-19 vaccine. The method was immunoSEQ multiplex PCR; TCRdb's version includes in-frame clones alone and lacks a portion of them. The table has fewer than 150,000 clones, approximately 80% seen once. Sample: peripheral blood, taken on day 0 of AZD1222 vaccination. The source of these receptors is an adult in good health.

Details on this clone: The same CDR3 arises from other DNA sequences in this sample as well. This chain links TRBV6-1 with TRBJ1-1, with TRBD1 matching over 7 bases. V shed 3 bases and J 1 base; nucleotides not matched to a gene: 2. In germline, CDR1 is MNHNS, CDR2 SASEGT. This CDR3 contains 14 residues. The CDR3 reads CASSDRQGNTEAFF. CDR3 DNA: TGTGCCAGCAGTGACCGACAGGGGAACACTGAAGCTTTCTTT.

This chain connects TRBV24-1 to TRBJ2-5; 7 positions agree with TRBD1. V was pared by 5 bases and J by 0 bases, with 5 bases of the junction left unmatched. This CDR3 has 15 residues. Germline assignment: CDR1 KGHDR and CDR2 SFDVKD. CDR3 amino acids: CATSALGTDQETQYF. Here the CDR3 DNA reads TGTGCCACCAGTGCCCTAGGGACAGACCAAGAGACCCAGTACTTC.

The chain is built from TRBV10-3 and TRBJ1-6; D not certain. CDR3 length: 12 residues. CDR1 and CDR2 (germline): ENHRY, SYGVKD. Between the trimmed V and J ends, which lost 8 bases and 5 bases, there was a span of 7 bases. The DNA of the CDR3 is TGTGCCATCCGGCAGGATAATTCACCCCTCCACTTT. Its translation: CAIRQDNSPLHF.

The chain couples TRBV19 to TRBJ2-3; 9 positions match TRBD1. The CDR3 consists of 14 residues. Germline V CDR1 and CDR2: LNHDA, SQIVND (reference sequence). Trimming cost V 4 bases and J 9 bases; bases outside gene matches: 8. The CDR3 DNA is TGTGCCAGTAGTAGATCCGGGACAGGGTTCACGCAGTATTTT. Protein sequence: CASSRSGTGFTQYF. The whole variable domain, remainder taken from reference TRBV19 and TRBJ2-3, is DGGITQSPKYLFRKEGQNVTLSCEQNLNHDAMYWYRQDPGQGLRLIYYSQIVNDFQKGDIAEGYSVSREKKESFPLTVTSAQKNPTAFYLCASSRSGTGFTQYFGPGTRLTVL.

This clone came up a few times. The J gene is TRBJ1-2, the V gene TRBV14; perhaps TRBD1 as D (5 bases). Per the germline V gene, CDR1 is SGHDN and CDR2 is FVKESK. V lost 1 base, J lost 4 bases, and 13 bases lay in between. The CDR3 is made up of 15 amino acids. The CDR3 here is CASSQGQGRSYGYTF. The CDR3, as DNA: TGTGCCAGCAGCCAAGGGCAGGGTAGGAGCTATGGCTACACCTTC.

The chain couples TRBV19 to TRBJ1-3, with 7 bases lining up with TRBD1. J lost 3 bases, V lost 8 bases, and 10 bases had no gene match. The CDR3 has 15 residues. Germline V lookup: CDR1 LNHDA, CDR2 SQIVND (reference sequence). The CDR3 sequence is CASSNPGQNGNTIYF. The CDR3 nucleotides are TGTGCCAGTTCAAACCCGGGACAGAATGGAAACACCATATATTTT.

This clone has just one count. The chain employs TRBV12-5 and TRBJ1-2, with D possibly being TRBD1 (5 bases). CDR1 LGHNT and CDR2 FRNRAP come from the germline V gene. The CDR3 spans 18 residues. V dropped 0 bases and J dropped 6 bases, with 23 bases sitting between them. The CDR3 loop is CASGLVWQGREIGDGYTF. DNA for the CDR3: TGTGCTAGTGGTTTGGTATGGCAGGGTAGAGAGATTGGGGATGGCTACACCTTC.

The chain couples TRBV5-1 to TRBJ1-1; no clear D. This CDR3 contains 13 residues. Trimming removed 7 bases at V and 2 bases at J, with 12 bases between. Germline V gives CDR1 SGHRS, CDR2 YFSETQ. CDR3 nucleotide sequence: TGCGCCAGCTTTGATGGGGAAAACACTGAAGCTTTCTTT. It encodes CASFDGENTEAFF.

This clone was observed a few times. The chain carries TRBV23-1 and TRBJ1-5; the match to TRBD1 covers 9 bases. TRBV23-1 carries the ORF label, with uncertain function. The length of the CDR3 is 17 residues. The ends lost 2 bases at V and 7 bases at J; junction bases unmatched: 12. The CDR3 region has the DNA TGCGCCAGCAGTCAAATAACAGGGGGCACGTGTCGCCAGCCCCAGCATTTT. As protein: CASSQITGGTCRQPQHF.

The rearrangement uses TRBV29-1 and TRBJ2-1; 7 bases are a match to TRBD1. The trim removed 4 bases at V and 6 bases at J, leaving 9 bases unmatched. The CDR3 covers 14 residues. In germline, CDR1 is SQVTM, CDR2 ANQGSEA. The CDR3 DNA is TGCAGCGTTGTTGGAGACAGGGAATTCAATGAGCAGTTCTTC. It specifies CSVVGDREFNEQFF.